This T cell receptor beta chain was sequenced for a study of beta chain features in type 1 diabetes. Study information: Patients were similar to healthy donors in age and gender (as well as in cell yields). Whole-study findings and limits: Patients showed naive, central memory and Treg TCRB repertoires that appeared more similar than those of healthy donors. Patients with Type 1 diabetes showed moderately but significantly shorter TCRB CDR3s in all four CD4+ subsets.

Expressed TCRB transcripts were sequenced after all isolated RNA was converted to cDNA. Clones were sequenced by immunoSEQ multiplex PCR, and TCRdb holds only the in-frame ones, with some missing. The sample holds some 140,000 clones, 7.5% to 9.5% seen once. Purities in excess of 95% were seen in all sorted populations. Concerning this clone itself: Its antigen remains unidentified.

The CDR3 is 12 amino acids. CDR1 is SEHNR and CDR2 is FQNEAQ in the germline V gene (reference sequence). V was trimmed by 5 bases and J by 9 bases, leaving 8 bases between them. This receptor was identified in a man aged 25 to 40 with type 1 diabetes. The sample comprised central memory CD4+ T cells from blood. This rearrangement joins TRBV7-9 to TRBJ1-6; weak D call: TRBD1 (6 bases). This CDR3 is CASSGQSSPLHF. CDR3 in DNA: TGTGCCAGCAGCGGACAGAGTTCACCCCTCCACTTT.